Listed below are T cell receptor beta chains from one sample, sequenced in a study of blood T cell repertoires in COVID-19. Assay used: immunoSEQ multiplex PCR; TCRdb lists only in-frame clones, some missing. The repertoire holds about 340,000 clones, about four fifths seen once, with under 3% in the top ten. Sequencing was performed on peripheral blood. The receptors were gathered from a man younger than 40 with active or convalescent COVID-19. The CDR3 runs from the conserved cysteine through the conserved F or W. The D gene is left open where the match is weak. Some rows mark clone size as missing; the rest say once, few, many or name a class of expanded clone.

abundance | j_gene | d_gene | v_gene | CDR3nt | CDR3aa
. | TRBJ2-4 | TRBD2 | TRBV4-1 | TGCGCCAGCAGCCCAGGACTAGCGGGGGGCAAAAACATTCAGTACTTC | CASSPGLAGGKNIQYF
. | TRBJ1-1 | . | TRBV30 | TGTGCCTCCACCCCGAGTTTCGGAGCTGAAGCTTTCTTT | CASTPSFGAEAFF
. | TRBJ2-3 | . | TRBV14 | TGTGCCAGCAGCCCTGGGCCAGGAACGCAGTATTTT | CASSPGPGTQYF
. | TRBJ2-7 | . | TRBV6-5 | TGTGCCAGCACAAAGCAGGGGTTCTCCTACGAGCAGTACTTC | CASTKQGFSYEQYF
. | TRBJ1-2 | . | TRBV2 | TGTGCCAGCTCGGAGCCGCGGAACTATGGCTACACCTTC | CASSEPRNYGYTF
. | TRBJ2-2 | . | TRBV5-1 | TGCGCCAGCCGGGAAAACGCGAACACCGGGGAGCTGTTTTTT | CASRENANTGELFF
few | TRBJ2-3 | TRBD1 | TRBV5-4 | TGTGCCAGCAGCCTATTTAGAACAGGGGCGACAGATACGCAGTATTTT | CASSLFRTGATDTQYF
. | TRBJ1-2 | . | TRBV28 | TGTGCCAGCAGTCCCCCCCGGGACTGGGATGGCTACACCTTC | CASSPPRDWDGYTF
. | TRBJ2-2 | . | TRBV7-3 | TGTGCCAGCAGCTCATTAGGGGCCGGGGAGCTGTTTTTT | CASSSLGAGELFF
. | TRBJ1-1 | TRBD1 | TRBV6-6 | TGTGCCAGCAGTCGGGACAGGAACACTGAAGCTTTCTTT | CASSRDRNTEAFF
. | TRBJ1-4 | . | TRBV2 | TGTGCCAGCGAGGGTATGGGGGAAAAACTGTTTTTT | CASEGMGEKLFF
. | TRBJ2-1 | TRBD2 | TRBV27 | TGTGCCAGCAGTTCCGGGACTAGCGGGTACAATGAGCAGTTCTTC | CASSSGTSGYNEQFF
. | TRBJ2-1 | . | TRBV7-2 | TGTGCCAGCAGCTTAAAACGGAATGGGGGGAATGAGCAGTTCTTC | CASSLKRNGGNEQFF
. | TRBJ1-6 | . | TRBV11-2 | TGTGCCAGCAGCTTAGAGGGGGCTGACCATTCACCCCTCCACTTT | CASSLEGADHSPLHF
. | TRBJ2-2 | TRBD2 | TRBV7-9 | TGTGCCAGCAGCTTACTTGGTAGCGGGAGGGCCGGGGAGCTGTTTTTT | CASSLLGSGRAGELFF
once | TRBJ2-2 | . | TRBV18 | TGTGCCAGCTCACCAAGGGCTGGGGGCGACCCCGGGGAGCTGTTTTTT | CASSPRAGGDPGELFF
. | TRBJ1-6 | . | TRBV28 | TGTGCCAGCAGACCGAGCTCCTATAATTCACCCCTCCACTTT | CASRPSSYNSPLHF
. | TRBJ2-1 | . | TRBV4-2 | TGTGCCAGCAGCCGAGATTTCGGGTCAGCACTTACCTGGGAGTTCTTC | CASSRDFGSALTWEFF
. | TRBJ1-4 | . | TRBV10-3 | TGTGCCATCAGTGACGGGGAAAAACTGTTTTTT | CAISDGEKLFF
once | TRBJ1-6 | . | TRBV18 | TGTGCCAGCTCACCGCTACAGGGAATTAATTCACCCCTCCACTTT | CASSPLQGINSPLHF
once | TRBJ1-1 | . | TRBV7-9 | TGTGCCAGCAGCTTATTGGGGGGAAAAGGCACTGAAGCTTTCTTT | CASSLLGGKGTEAFF
. | TRBJ2-3 | TRBD2 | TRBV30 | TGTGCCTGGAGTCGCGGACTAGCCACAGATACGCAGTATTTT | CAWSRGLATDTQYF
. | TRBJ1-5 | TRBD1 | TRBV2 | TGTGCCAGCAGCGACAGGGGTGGTCAGCCCCAGCATTTT | CASSDRGGQPQHF
. | TRBJ2-2 | TRBD2 | TRBV5-5 | TGTGCCAGCAGGCTTGGACTAGCGGGGAACACCGGGGAGCTGTTTTTT | CASRLGLAGNTGELFF
. | TRBJ1-6 | TRBD1 | TRBV5-4 | TGTGCCAGCAGCCCGACAGGGGAGGTAGGGTCACCCCTCCACTTT | CASSPTGEVGSPLHF
. | TRBJ1-3 | . | TRBV7-2 | TGTGCCAGCAGCTTAGCCCCAGGGGTGGGAAACACCATATATTTT | CASSLAPGVGNTIYF
few | TRBJ2-7 | . | TRBV30 | TGTGCCTGCCTCACCGGGACTTACACCTACGAGCAGTACTTC | CACLTGTYTYEQYF
. | TRBJ2-7 | . | TRBV5-1 | TGCGCCAGCAGCCAGGGACTTTCTAGGGAGCAGTACTTC | CASSQGLSREQYF
. | TRBJ1-4 | . | TRBV24-1 | TGTGCCACCTCCCCCGGACAGAGTGCAACTAATGAAAAACTGTTTTTT | CATSPGQSATNEKLFF
. | TRBJ1-2 | . | TRBV24-1 | TGTGCCACCAGTGATATCGGGCGGGGGAACTATGGCTACACCTTC | CATSDIGRGNYGYTF
. | TRBJ1-5 | TRBD1 | TRBV19 | TGTGCCAGTAGTATACGGACAGGGGCCTATCAGCCCCAGCATTTT | CASSIRTGAYQPQHF
. | TRBJ1-4 | . | TRBV6-2/TRBV6-3 | TGTGCCAGCAGTTACGACGGGACCGGGGGGGGAGCAACTAATGAAAAACTGTTTTTT | CASSYDGTGGGATNEKLFF
. | TRBJ1-2 | TRBD1 | TRBV11-2 | TGTGCCAGCAGCTTAGGGACAGGGGGCTACTATGGCTACACCTTC | CASSLGTGGYYGYTF
. | TRBJ2-4 | . | TRBV11-2 | TGTGCCAGCAGCTCCGCAAGGGGCGAAAACATTCAGTACTTC | CASSSARGENIQYF
. | TRBJ2-3 | . | TRBV7-2 | TGTGCCAGCAGCTTAGGATGGGCGCTCGGCACAGATACGCAGTATTTT | CASSLGWALGTDTQYF
. | TRBJ1-2 | . | TRBV10-3 | TGTGCCATCAGTGCTACCGGGAAAAACTATGGCTACACCTTC | CAISATGKNYGYTF
. | TRBJ2-7 | TRBD1 | TRBV28 | TGTGCCAGCAGTGCCCCGGGGACAGAACTCTACGAGCAGTACTTC | CASSAPGTELYEQYF
few | TRBJ1-2 | . | TRBV27 | TGTGCCAGCAGTTCCTTACAGGGATTTAGCTACACCTTC | CASSSLQGFSYTF
. | TRBJ1-1 | TRBD1 | TRBV27 | TGTGCCAGCAGTTTAGTCAGGGGGCCGACTGAAGCTTTCTTT | CASSLVRGPTEAFF
. | TRBJ2-7 | . | TRBV7-2 | TGTGCCAGCAGCTTATCTCCCGGAGGGTTCTCCTACGAGCAGTACTTC | CASSLSPGGFSYEQYF
. | TRBJ2-2 | . | TRBV19 | TGTGCCAGTAGTAAAGCTGTGACGAACACCGGGGAGCTGTTTTTT | CASSKAVTNTGELFF
few | TRBJ1-2 | . | TRBV4-1 | TGCGCCAGCAGCCTCCCAGGGAGGGGCCGGAACTATGGCTACACCTTC | CASSLPGRGRNYGYTF
few | TRBJ2-1 | TRBD1 | TRBV4-3 | TGCGCCAGCAGCCAAGTAGGACAGGGGTTAAGGAATGAGCAGTTCTTC | CASSQVGQGLRNEQFF
. | TRBJ2-7 | TRBD1 | TRBV7-7 | TGTGCCAGCAGCCTCGCTCCCCCCGGACAGGGGGCCTCCGAGCAGTACTTC | CASSLAPPGQGASEQYF
. | TRBJ2-1 | . | TRBV4-2 | TGTGCCAGCAGCCAAGGTCCTACGGCGGGATTGCAGTTCTTC | CASSQGPTAGLQFF
. | TRBJ2-1 | . | TRBV20-1 | TGCAGTGCCGCCGGAGGTGAGCAGTTCTTC | CSAAGGEQFF
. | TRBJ2-7 | . | TRBV13 | TGTGCCAGCAGCGTCGACACCTTTACCTACGAGCAGTACTTC | CASSVDTFTYEQYF
. | TRBJ2-2 | . | TRBV3-1/TRBV3-2 | TGTGCCAGCAGCCAAGAAAGGGGACTTTACACCGGGGAGCTGTTTTTT | CASSQERGLYTGELFF
. | TRBJ2-3 | TRBD2 | TRBV10-3 | TGTGCCATCACAGGGGCTAGCGGGGGGACGGCAGATACGCAGTATTTT | CAITGASGGTADTQYF
. | TRBJ1-1 | TRBD1 | TRBV4-2 | TGTGCCAGCAGCGAAGCAGAGGGACAGGGTTACACTGAAGCTTTCTTT | CASSEAEGQGYTEAFF
. | TRBJ1-5 | . | TRBV24-1 | TGTGCCACCTCCACCTCAGGGCAGCCCCAGCATTTT | CATSTSGQPQHF
. | TRBJ2-3 | . | TRBV28 | TGTGCCACCCTTGAGGGAGCCACAGATACGCAGTATTTT | CATLEGATDTQYF
. | TRBJ1-2 | . | TRBV19 | TGTGCCAGTAGTGGGCAGGGCGAGGGAGGCTATGGCTACACCTTC | CASSGQGEGGYGYTF
. | TRBJ2-2 | . | TRBV5-1 | TGCGCCAGCTCCCCCTCGGCAGGACCGACGGGAGCCGGGGAGCTGTTTTTT | CASSPSAGPTGAGELFF
few | TRBJ2-5 | TRBD2 | TRBV6-1 | TGTGCCAGCAGCCAACTAGCGGGGGGTCGGGAGACCCAGTACTTC | CASSQLAGGRETQYF
. | TRBJ1-2 | . | TRBV4-3 | TGCGCCAGCAGCCAAAGAACAGGGAAGGCCTATGGCTACACCTTC | CASSQRTGKAYGYTF
. | TRBJ1-2 | TRBD1 | TRBV19 | TGTGCCAGTAGTATACGGGGACAGGGGGCAACTTATGGCTACACCTTC | CASSIRGQGATYGYTF
. | TRBJ2-7 | . | TRBV12-3/TRBV12-4 | TGTGCCAGCAGCAGGACAACCTCCTACGAGCAGTACTTC | CASSRTTSYEQYF
once | TRBJ2-3 | . | TRBV15 | TGTGCCACCAGCAGAGGGCCTTTAGATACGCAGTATTTT | CATSRGPLDTQYF
. | TRBJ2-7 | TRBD1 | TRBV25-1 | TGTGCCAGCAGTGAGGGGAGACAGGGGCGCCACGAGCAGTACTTC | CASSEGRQGRHEQYF